These 29 T cell receptor beta chains share one sample of origin, sequenced in a study of blood T cell repertoires in COVID-19. Profiling relied on immunoSEQ multiplex PCR, and the TCRdb table lists in-frame clones only, not all of them. The sample includes around 340,000 clones, around 90% of them seen just once. Sequencing used peripheral blood. The receptors derive from a woman between 55 and 75 years old with COVID-19, enrolled during active disease.

This chain uses TRBV6-1 with TRBJ1-3; unclear D gene. CDR1 is MNHNS and CDR2 is SASEGT in the germline V gene. Trimming pared 1 base from V and 0 bases from J, leaving 7 bases between. The CDR3 covers 15 residues. The CDR3 DNA follows: TGTGCCAGCAGTGAAGGAGGGAGCTCTGGAAACACCATATATTTT. Encoded protein: CASSEGGSSGNTIYF.

V gene TRBV19 combines with J gene TRBJ1-2, with 8 bases aligning to TRBD1. This CDR3 spans 14 amino acids. Germline lookup yields CDR1 LNHDA and CDR2 SQIVND (reference sequence). With V trimmed by 7 bases and J by 4 bases, 8 bases remained unmatched. As DNA, the CDR3 is TGTGCCAGTATCCCGACAGGGGTCTTCTATGGCTACACCTTC. Translation gives CASIPTGVFYGYTF.

This clone appeared a few times. This chain joins TRBV30 and TRBJ2-3, with TRBD1 matching 9 bases. CDR1 is GTSNPN, CDR2 SVGIG, per germline (reference sequence). V lost 0 bases to trimming and J lost 13 bases; unmatched junction nucleotides: 8. The CDR3 spans 13 residues. CDR3 loop: CAWSVDTGQGKYF. The CDR3 bases are TGTGCCTGGAGTGTAGATACGGGACAGGGCAAGTATTTT.

The J gene is TRBJ1-4, the V gene TRBV6-5; D remains unclear. Trimming took off 2 bases at V and 0 bases at J, with 7 bases between the two ends. This CDR3 comprises 15 residues. The germline V gene has CDR1 MNHEY and CDR2 SVGAGI. CDR3 amino acids: CASSYGQTTNEKLFF. CDR3 nucleotide sequence: TGTGCCAGCAGTTACGGTCAGACAACTAATGAAAAACTGTTTTTT.

This chain uses TRBV6-1 with TRBJ1-2; tentatively, D is TRBD1 (5 bases). CDR3 length: 14 amino acids. Germline V gene lookup returns CDR1 MNHNS and CDR2 SASEGT. The V end lost 2 bases, the J end lost 4 bases, and 11 bases lay between the germline ends. CDR3: CASSESGRFYGYTF. CDR3 DNA: TGTGCCAGCAGTGAATCAGGGAGGTTCTATGGCTACACCTTC.

The V and J genes are TRBV14 and TRBJ2-7; maybe TRBD2 (6 bases). Deletions cut 4 bases from V and 4 bases from J, with 14 bases between. The CDR3 consists of 14 residues. The germline V gene encodes CDR1 SGHDN and CDR2 FVKESK. Written as DNA, the CDR3 is TGTGCCAGCAGCCCGGCAGGGAGGAGATACGAGCAGTACTTC. Amino acid sequence: CASSPAGRRYEQYF.

The chain uses TRBV18 and TRBJ1-1; possibly TRBD1 for D (5 bases). The CDR3 covers 16 residues. Germline values: CDR1 KGHSH, CDR2 LQKENI. The V and J ends lost 3 bases and 2 bases respectively, with 16 bases between them. For the CDR3, the DNA is TGTGCCAGCTCACCTCAATCCGGGACTACTAACACTGAAGCTTTCTTT. Its translation is CASSPQSGTTNTEAFF. Combining the CDR3 with reference TRBV18 and TRBJ1-1 gives the whole variable domain NAGVMQNPRHLVRRRGQEARLRCSPMKGHSHVYWYRQLPEEGLKFMVYLQKENIIDESGMPKERFSAEFPKEGPSILRIQQVVRGDSAAYFCASSPQSGTTNTEAFFGQGTRLTVV.

CDR3 sequence: CASSLGLRDRTGNTIYF. CDR3 sequence (DNA): TGTGCCAGCAGCTTAGGCTTACGGGACAGAACTGGAAACACCATATATTTT. This rearrangement joins TRBV11-2 to TRBJ1-3, with 7 bases that match TRBD1. With V trimmed by 1 base and J by 2 bases, 8 bases remained unmatched. The CDR3 runs to 17 residues. CDR1 SGHAT and CDR2 FQNNGV come from the germline V gene.

The chain has TRBV14 and TRBJ1-1; the D gene is possibly TRBD1 (5 bases). The CDR3 spans 13 residues. Trimming removed 0 bases from V and 9 bases from J, with 11 bases in between. Germline CDR1 and CDR2: SGHDN and FVKESK. Here the CDR3 reads CASSQETASKAFF. The CDR3 nucleotides read TGTGCCAGCAGCCAAGAGACAGCTTCCAAAGCTTTCTTT.

V gene TRBV7-9 combines with J gene TRBJ2-3; D may be TRBD2 (5 bases). The CDR3 spans 13 residues. The germline gives CDR1 SEHNR, CDR2 FQNEAQ (reference sequence). Trimming removed 2 bases from V and 4 bases from J, with 7 bases in between. The CDR3 protein is CASSLLGADTQYF. In DNA, the CDR3 is TGTGCCAGCAGCTTACTCGGGGCAGATACGCAGTATTTT.

The V call is TRBV25-1, the J call TRBJ1-1; D might be TRBD1 (5 bases). This CDR3 region has 13 residues. Looked up from germline, CDR1 is MGHDK and CDR2 is SYGVNS. Between the trimmed V and J ends, which lost 4 bases and 6 bases, there was a span of 12 bases. The CDR3 DNA is TGTGCCAGCAGTGCCCGGGGGTACGCTGAAGCTTTCTTT. Protein sequence: CASSARGYAEAFF. Based on the CDR3 plus reference TRBV25-1 and TRBJ1-1, the full variable domain is EADIYQTPRYLVIGTGKKITLECSQTMGHDKMYWYQQDPGMELHLIHYSYGVNSTEKGDLSSESTVSRIRTEHFPLTLESARPSHTSQYLCASSARGYAEAFFGQGTRLTVV.

The rearrangement uses TRBV20-1 and TRBJ2-7; TRBD2 agrees at 10 bases. From germline, CDR1 is DFQATT and CDR2 SNEGSKA (reference sequence). This CDR3 has 15 amino acids. The trim removed 3 bases at V and 0 bases at J, leaving 5 bases unmatched. CDR3 sequence: CSASGLAGDSYEQYF. In DNA form, the CDR3 reads TGCAGTGCTAGTGGGCTAGCGGGGGACTCCTACGAGCAGTACTTC.

Only one count was recorded for this clone. This chain joins TRBV4-1 and TRBJ2-7; 12 nucleotides align to TRBD1. V was clipped by 3 bases and J by 3 bases; unmatched bases: 3. Per germline, CDR1 MGHRA and CDR2 YSYEKL. This CDR3 is built from 15 residues. The CDR3 region is CASSHGTGGFYEQYF. CDR3 nucleotides: TGCGCCAGCAGCCATGGGACAGGGGGCTTCTACGAGCAGTACTTC.

This sequence joins TRBV12-1 and TRBJ2-1; the D call of TRBD1 is as the table states it, not checked on the DNA. TRBV12-1 is labeled a pseudogene. This CDR3 spans 14 amino acids. This chain's CDR3 is CASSFLTANNEQFF. For the CDR3, the DNA is TGTGCCAGCAGCTTTTTGACAGCGAACAATGAGCAGTTCTTC.

The J gene is TRBJ1-1, the V gene TRBV28; 10 bases fit TRBD1. CDR1 is MDHEN, CDR2 SYDVKM, per germline. V dropped 5 bases and J dropped 3; count of bases not matched to a gene: 6. The CDR3 totals 15 residues. This chain's CDR3 is CASSLTGTGDTEAFF. CDR3 bases: TGTGCCAGCAGTCTGACCGGGACAGGGGACACTGAAGCTTTCTTT.

This chain links TRBV28 with TRBJ2-7; weak D call: TRBD1 (7 bases). This CDR3 spans 15 amino acids. The germline V gene has CDR1 MDHEN and CDR2 SYDVKM. V was cut by 5 bases and J by 5 bases, with 19 bases left in between. The chain's CDR3 is CASSELQGGYHEQYF. Written as DNA, the CDR3 is TGTGCCAGCAGTGAACTCCAGGGGGGCTACCACGAGCAGTACTTC.

A single count supports this clone. V gene TRBV4-1 combines with J gene TRBJ2-7; D not resolved. The CDR3 length is 14 residues. With 4 bases removed from V and 0 bases from J, the gap between germline ends came to 10 bases. CDR1 and CDR2 (germline): MGHRA, YSYEKL. CDR3 DNA: TGCGCCAGCAGCCCATTAAGTAGCTCCTACGAGCAGTACTTC. Translated, it gives CASSPLSSSYEQYF.

The chain has TRBV27 and TRBJ1-2, with TRBD1 matching over 10 bases. The CDR3 runs 15 residues. J gave up 4 bases and V 5 bases, and 7 bases lay outside the gene matches. CDR1 and CDR2 (germline): MNHEY, SMNVEV (reference sequence). CDR3 coding DNA: TGTGCCAGCAGTAACCCGACAGGGGGCCTCTATGGCTACACCTTC. It translates to CASSNPTGGLYGYTF.

V usage is TRBV5-1 and J usage is TRBJ2-3, with 7 bases matching TRBD1. This CDR3 is 16 amino acids long. Germline lookup yields CDR1 SGHRS and CDR2 YFSETQ. V trimming: 4 bases; J trimming: 0 bases; junction bases outside the gene matches: 8. CDR3 DNA sequence: TGCGCCAGCAGCCCTGGGACAGCATCTAGCACAGATACGCAGTATTTT. This codes for CASSPGTASSTDTQYF. The variable domain in full, with the rest retrieved from reference TRBV5-1 and TRBJ2-3, is KAGVTQTPRYLIKTRGQQVTLSCSPISGHRSVSWYQQTPGQGLQFLFEYFSETQRNKGNFPGRFSGRQFSNSRSEMNVSTLELGDSALYLCASSPGTASSTDTQYFGPGTRLTVL.

With regard to this clone: This sample also contains other DNA sequences that code for the same CDR3. V is TRBV5-1 and J is TRBJ1-1; TRBD1 matches 7 bases. The CDR3 length is 13 residues. Germline CDR1 SGHRS, CDR2 YFSETQ. Trimming at V came to 1 base and at J to 4 bases, leaving 1 base not matched to a gene. The CDR3 is CASSLYRGTEAFF. In nucleotides, the CDR3 is TGCGCCAGCAGCTTGTACAGGGGCACTGAAGCTTTCTTT.

The chain links TRBV6-6 to TRBJ2-7, with a possible D match to TRBD1 (6 bases). The CDR3 consists of 15 residues. Trimming stripped 7 bases from V and 9 bases from J, with 25 bases between. Germline V lookup: CDR1 MNHNY, CDR2 SVGAGI (reference sequence). DNA of the CDR3: TGTGCCAGCACCCAGCCTACGGACAGCGCGAAGGGGCAGTACTTC. Protein sequence: CASTQPTDSAKGQYF.

This chain connects TRBV6-2 or TRBV6-3 to TRBJ1-2, with unresolved D. CDR3 length: 14 residues. Trimming took 5 bases from V and 4 from J, leaving 14 bases between them. The germline V gene has CDR1 MNHEY and CDR2 SVGEGT. The CDR3 sequence is CASSPTREGYGYTF. CDR3 in DNA: TGTGCCAGCAGTCCGACCCGGGAGGGCTATGGCTACACCTTC.

The genes are TRBV11-2 and TRBJ1-1, with TRBD1 as a possible D gene (6 bases). The CDR3 is 14 residues long. Per germline, CDR1 SGHAT and CDR2 FQNNGV. V lost 4 bases, J lost 6 bases, and 15 bases lay in between. The CDR3 DNA sequence: TGTGCCAGCAGCTGGAGGAATGACAGGCCTGAAGCTTTCTTT. Its protein product is CASSWRNDRPEAFF.

This clone was seen once. This sequence joins TRBV2 and TRBJ2-3; the D is unclear. The CDR3 runs 11 residues. The germline gives CDR1 SNHLY, CDR2 FYNNEI. The germline V and J ends were trimmed by 6 bases and 4 bases, with 5 bases remaining between them. The CDR3 DNA reads as TGTGCCAGCAGACTGTCAGATACGCAGTATTTT. It specifies CASRLSDTQYF.

J is TRBJ1-3 and V is TRBV12-3 or TRBV12-4; D ambiguous. CDR3 length equals 12 residues. V dropped 2 bases and J dropped 4 bases, with 3 bases sitting between them. The chain's CDR3 is CASSLIGNTIYF. The DNA for the CDR3 is TGTGCCAGCAGTTTAATAGGAAACACCATATATTTT.

To note about this clone: The germline gene is not matched at one end of the junction; a read error may be the cause. The V gene is TRBV6-5, the J gene TRBJ1-2; no definite D call. Germline loops: CDR1 MNHEY, CDR2 SVGAGI. The CDR3 has 13 residues. This CDR3 reads CASRPTYFYGYTF. Here the CDR3 DNA reads TGTGCTAGCAGACCGACTTACTTTTATGGCTACACCTTC.

V usage is TRBV5-6 and J usage is TRBJ2-1; D gene unclear. In germline, CDR1 is SGHDT, CDR2 YYEEEE. V lost 0 bases, J lost 9 bases, and 19 bases lay in between. CDR3 size: 16 residues. This chain's CDR3 is CASSLGVSYVRLEQFF. The CDR3 DNA reads TGTGCCAGCAGCTTGGGGGTTAGCTATGTGAGGCTTGAGCAGTTCTTC.

The V call is TRBV24-1, the J call TRBJ2-5, with TRBD1 matching 9 bases. Germline assignment: CDR1 KGHDR and CDR2 SFDVKD. The CDR3 loop spans 15 amino acids. V shed 4 bases and J 4 bases; nucleotides not matched to a gene: 6. CDR3 amino acids: CATSERTGGGETQYF. In DNA form, the CDR3 reads TGTGCCACCAGTGAACGAACAGGGGGCGGAGAGACCCAGTACTTC.

This clone was seen a handful of times. The same CDR3 also results from other DNA sequences found in this sample. The chain uses TRBV5-1 and TRBJ1-1, with 7 bases matching TRBD1. The CDR3 has 14 amino acids. Germline V gene data show CDR1 as SGHRS and CDR2 as YFSETQ. V was clipped by 3 bases and J by 1 base; unmatched bases: 3. This CDR3 is CASSSRTGNTEAFF. The CDR3 nucleotides are TGCGCCAGCAGCTCCCGGACAGGGAACACTGAAGCTTTCTTT.